A single sample gave rise to the 12 T cell receptor beta chains below, sequenced in a study of PD-1 blockade in classical Hodgkin lymphoma. The protocol was immunoSEQ multiplex PCR, while the TCRdb copy is restricted to in-frame clones and leaves out a portion. In the table there are approximately 21,000 clones, more than 70% of which are singletons. As to time point: cycle 4 day 1 (C4D1), after 6 weeks of nivolumab. The patients all showed relapse after autologous stem cell transplantation, while their brentuximab vedotin exposure varied. The source material was peripheral blood mononuclear cells (PBMCs), sampled before the fourth cycle of nivolumab. These TCRs come from a human donor with classical Hodgkin lymphoma.

A few counts support this clone. The chain is built from TRBV27 and TRBJ2-7, with a weak D call TRBD1 (6 bases). The CDR3 length is 16 residues. Germline CDR1 reads MNHEY; CDR2 reads SMNVEV (reference sequence). Trimming stripped 3 bases from V and 3 bases from J, with 18 bases between. CDR3: CASSLRWSGTNYEQYF. The DNA of the CDR3 is TGTGCCAGCAGTTTGCGGTGGTCCGGGACAAACTACGAGCAGTACTTC.

This clone was seen a handful of times. The CDR3, as DNA: TGCAGCGTTACTAGCGCAATTTACAATGAGCAGTTCTTC. Amino acid sequence: CSVTSAIYNEQFF. This rearrangement joins TRBV29-1 to TRBJ2-1; 7 positions match TRBD2. CDR1 SQVTM and CDR2 ANQGSEA come from the germline V gene. The junction had 5 bases not matched to a gene; V was cut back by 5 bases and J by 4 bases. The CDR3 is made up of 13 amino acids.

This clone occurred once. The V gene is TRBV28, the J gene TRBJ1-4; 7 bases line up with TRBD1. Losses at the gene ends were 6 bases for V and 5 bases for J; bases not matched to a gene: 6. Germline V gene sequence: CDR1 MDHEN, CDR2 SYDVKM. The CDR3 sequence is 14 residues long. CDR3 sequence (DNA): TGTGCCAGCAGGTCGACAGGGCTGAATGAAAAACTGTTTTTT. It translates to CASRSTGLNEKLFF. The entire variable domain, with the rest obtained from reference TRBV28 and TRBJ1-4, is as follows: DVKVTQSSRYLVKRTGEKVFLECVQDMDHENMFWYRQDPGLGLRLIYFSYDVKMKEKGDIPEGYSVSREKKERFSLILESASTNQTSMYLCASRSTGLNEKLFFGSGTQLSVL.

The chain couples TRBV4-3 to TRBJ1-2, with 7 nucleotides matching TRBD1. CDR1 is LGHNA and CDR2 is YSLEER in the germline V gene. The CDR3 has 15 amino acids. The V segment lost 0 bases and the J segment 4 bases; nucleotides outside the gene matches: 5. The CDR3 bases are TGCGCCAGCAGCCAAGAGTGGGACAGTCTCTATGGCTACACCTTC. This encodes CASSQEWDSLYGYTF.

The V call is TRBV2, the J call TRBJ1-5, with D possibly matching TRBD1 (5 bases). Germline-derived CDR1 and CDR2 are SNHLY and FYNNEI. This CDR3 is 13 amino acids long. Trimming shortened V by 7 bases and J by 2 bases, and 9 bases separated the two germline ends. CDR3 amino acids: CASKRGRNQPQHF. Here the CDR3 DNA reads TGTGCCAGCAAAAGGGGACGCAATCAGCCCCAGCATTTT.

The chain couples TRBV7-2 to TRBJ2-1; 7 nucleotides align to TRBD1. Losses at the gene ends were 4 bases for V and 7 bases for J; bases not matched to a gene: 4. The germline CDR1 and CDR2 sequences are SGHTA and FQGNSA. The CDR3 spans 13 residues. The CDR3, as DNA: TGTGCCAGCAGCTCACAGGGGCGGAATGAGCAGTTCTTC. Encoded protein: CASSSQGRNEQFF.

The chain joins TRBV18 to TRBJ1-1; a possible D gene is TRBD1 (6 bases). Germline V gene data show CDR1 as KGHSH and CDR2 as LQKENI. V dropped 1 base and J dropped 1 base, with 19 bases sitting between them. This CDR3 is built from 18 residues. The DNA of the CDR3 is TGTGCCAGCTCACCACTACCCCCCGGGGGCCAAAAGAACACTGAAGCTTTCTTT. Its protein product is CASSPLPPGGQKNTEAFF.

The chain has TRBV7-2 and TRBJ1-3; a possible D gene is TRBD1 (6 bases). The V gene's germline CDR1 is SGHTA and CDR2 FQGNSA. CDR3 length: 14 amino acids. Trimming removed 5 bases at V and 6 bases at J, with 14 bases between. CDR3 sequence reads: CASSPQRGENTIYF. The CDR3, as DNA: TGTGCCAGCAGCCCCCAGAGGGGGGAAAACACCATATATTTT.

The chain combines TRBV4-2 with TRBJ2-1; perhaps D is TRBD1 or TRBD2 (6 bases each). Trimming shortened V by 4 bases and J by 4 bases, and 14 bases separated the two germline ends. The germline V gene encodes CDR1 LGHNA and CDR2 YNFKEQ. CDR3 size: 15 residues. The CDR3 reads CASSPGANRYNEQFF. The CDR3 DNA reads as TGTGCCAGCAGCCCGGGGGCAAATCGGTACAATGAGCAGTTCTTC.

This sequence joins TRBV7-9 and TRBJ1-4; 11 bases map to TRBD1. This CDR3 region has 18 residues. V gave up 3 bases and J gave up 0 bases; unmatched junction bases: 6. Germline lookup yields CDR1 SEHNR and CDR2 FQNEAQ (reference sequence). CDR3 loop: CASSFEDRGLATNEKLFF. The CDR3 bases are TGTGCCAGCAGCTTTGAGGACAGGGGGCTTGCAACTAATGAAAAACTGTTTTTT.

The chain links TRBV7-8 to TRBJ1-4; D possibly corresponds to TRBD1 (6 bases). The CDR3 is made up of 16 amino acids. CDR1 and CDR2 (germline): SGHVS, FQNEAQ. With 4 bases removed from V and 8 bases from J, the gap between germline ends came to 20 bases. CDR3 in amino acids: CASSSPRGTSGEKLFF. The CDR3 bases are TGTGCCAGCAGCTCCCCGCGAGGGACATCGGGCGAAAAACTGTTTTTT.

The rearrangement joins TRBV2 to TRBJ1-2; TRBD1 might be the D (5 bases). The length of the CDR3 is 13 residues. Trimming stripped 1 base from V and 7 bases from J, with 10 bases between. Per germline, CDR1 SNHLY and CDR2 FYNNEI. This chain's CDR3 is CASSEEGVGGYTF. In DNA, the CDR3 is TGTGCCAGCAGTGAAGAAGGGGTTGGTGGCTACACCTTC.